This is a list of T cell receptor beta chains from one sample in a study of T cell repertoires in ileal Crohn's disease. Clones were sequenced by immunoSEQ multiplex PCR, and TCRdb holds only the in-frame ones, with some missing. Of over 12,000 clones in the sample, over 80% were seen once. The sequenced sample was ileal tissue. These receptors were obtained from an adult with Crohn's disease. Both conserved end residues are part of each CDR3. Fields, in order: J gene, V gene, clone size, D gene, CDR3 protein, CDR3 DNA. A D gene is named only where the DNA matches it firmly. Rows may omit the clone size; those that give it use once, few, many or a size class.

TRBJ2-7	TRBV5-6	.	.	CASSTAREKQYF	TGTGCCAGCAGCACCGCCCGAGAGAAGCAGTACTTC
TRBJ2-1	TRBV7-3	few	.	CASSLTDGLINEQFF	TGTGCCAGCAGCTTAACCGACGGGTTAATCAATGAGCAGTTCTTC
TRBJ2-5	TRBV6-1	.	TRBD1	CASSEGQVNQETQYF	TGTGCCAGCAGTGAGGGACAGGTTAACCAAGAGACCCAGTACTTC
TRBJ1-2	TRBV27	.	.	CASSPSPIERNYGYTF	TGTGCCAGCAGCCCTAGCCCCATAGAGCGCAACTATGGCTACACCTTC
TRBJ2-1	TRBV6-5	.	TRBD1	CASRPGQGANEQFF	TGTGCCAGCAGGCCGGGACAGGGGGCGAATGAGCAGTTCTTC
TRBJ2-7	TRBV30	.	.	CAWKTGSSYEQYF	TGTGCCTGGAAGACGGGTAGCTCCTACGAGCAGTACTTC
TRBJ1-2	TRBV6-4	.	TRBD1	CASSRQGNYGYTF	TGTGCCAGCAGCCGACAGGGGAACTATGGCTACACCTTC
TRBJ2-5	TRBV15	.	.	CATSTDGKKETQYF	TGTGCCACCAGCACGGACGGGAAAAAAGAGACCCAGTACTTC
TRBJ2-5	TRBV7-9	.	TRBD2	CASSFPRTSGGKETQYF	TGTGCCAGCAGCTTCCCTCGGACTAGCGGGGGAAAAGAGACCCAGTACTTC
TRBJ2-5	TRBV6-5	.	TRBD2	CASSYAGGPKETQYF	TGTGCCAGCAGTTACGCGGGGGGGCCAAAAGAGACCCAGTACTTC